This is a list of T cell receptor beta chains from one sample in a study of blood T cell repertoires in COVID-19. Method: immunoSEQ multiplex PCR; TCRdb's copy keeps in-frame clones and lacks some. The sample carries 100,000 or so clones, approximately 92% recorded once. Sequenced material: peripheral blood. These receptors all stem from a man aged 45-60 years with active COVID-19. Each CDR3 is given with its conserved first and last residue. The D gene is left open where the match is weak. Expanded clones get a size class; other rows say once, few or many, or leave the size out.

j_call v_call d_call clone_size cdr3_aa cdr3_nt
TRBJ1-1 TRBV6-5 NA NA CASSYLGAGTEAFF TGTGCCAGCAGTTACTTGGGGGCAGGGACTGAAGCTTTCTTT
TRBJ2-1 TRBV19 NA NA CASSAALTYNEQFF TGTGCCAGTAGTGCGGCCCTCACCTACAATGAGCAGTTCTTC
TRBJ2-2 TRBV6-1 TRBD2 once CASSAGLAGGPNTGELFF TGTGCCAGCAGTGCAGGACTAGCGGGAGGCCCGAACACCGGGGAGCTGTTTTTT
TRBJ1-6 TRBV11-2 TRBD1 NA CASSLGTANSPLHF TGTGCCAGCAGCCTTGGGACAGCGAATTCACCCCTCCACTTT
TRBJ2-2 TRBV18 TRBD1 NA CASSPRVGQGDTGELFF TGTGCCAGCTCACCAAGAGTTGGACAGGGTGACACCGGGGAGCTGTTTTTT
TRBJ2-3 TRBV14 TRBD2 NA CASSQALGGSRTDTQYF TGTGCCAGCAGCCAGGCCCTCGGCGGGAGTCGCACAGATACGCAGTATTTT
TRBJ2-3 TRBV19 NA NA CASRSLGGDTQYF TGTGCCAGTAGGAGCCTCGGGGGAGATACGCAGTATTTT
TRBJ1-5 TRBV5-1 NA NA CASSSGQDQPQHF TGCGCCAGCAGCTCGGGACAAGATCAGCCCCAGCATTTT
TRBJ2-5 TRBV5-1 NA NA CGTPKVGGSLIQETQYF TGCGGAACTCCTAAAGTGGGAGGAAGCCTCATCCAAGAGACCCAGTACTTC
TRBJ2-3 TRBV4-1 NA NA CASSQDGRYLADTQYF TGCGCCAGCAGCCAAGATGGGAGGTATCTCGCAGATACGCAGTATTTT
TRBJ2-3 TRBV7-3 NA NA CASSLRGGRTDTQYF TGTGCCAGCAGCCTCCGGGGAGGACGCACAGATACGCAGTATTTT
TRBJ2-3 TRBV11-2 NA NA CASSRDRDTQYF TGTGCCAGCAGCCGTGACAGAGATACGCAGTATTTT
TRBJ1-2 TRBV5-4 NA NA CASSLVGDRYTF TGTGCCAGCAGCTTGGTCGGGGATCGCTACACCTTC
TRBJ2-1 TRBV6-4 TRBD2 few CASSDSLAGDSEQFF TGTGCCAGCAGTGACAGTCTAGCGGGAGACAGTGAGCAGTTCTTC
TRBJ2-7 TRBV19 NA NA CASSWGGGSYEQYF TGTGCCAGTAGTTGGGGCGGAGGGAGTTACGAGCAGTACTTC
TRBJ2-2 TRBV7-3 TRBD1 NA CASRSDRGMTGELFF TGTGCCAGCAGATCGGACAGGGGAATGACCGGGGAGCTGTTTTTT
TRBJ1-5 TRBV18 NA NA CASSPESNQPQHF TGTGCCAGCTCACCAGAGAGTAATCAGCCCCAGCATTTT
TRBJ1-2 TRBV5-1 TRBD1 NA CASSLEDRGSYGYTF TGCGCCAGCAGCTTGGAGGACAGGGGTAGCTATGGCTACACCTTC